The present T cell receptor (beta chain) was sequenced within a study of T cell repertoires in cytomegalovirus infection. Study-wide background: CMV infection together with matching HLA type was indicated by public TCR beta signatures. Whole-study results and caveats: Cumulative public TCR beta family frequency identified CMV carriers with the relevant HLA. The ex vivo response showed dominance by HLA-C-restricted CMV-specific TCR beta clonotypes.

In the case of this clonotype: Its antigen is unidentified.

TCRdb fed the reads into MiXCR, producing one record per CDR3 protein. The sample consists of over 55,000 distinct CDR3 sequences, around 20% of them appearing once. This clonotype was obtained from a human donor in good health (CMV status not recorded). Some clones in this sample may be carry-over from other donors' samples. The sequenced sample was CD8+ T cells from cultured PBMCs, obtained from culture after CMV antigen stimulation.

CDR3 sequence reads: CASSFGTGEYGYTF. DNA of the CDR3: TGTGCCAGCAGTTTTGGAACAGGGGAGTATGGCTACACCTTC. J is TRBJ1-2 and V is TRBV27, with TRBD1 matching over 7 bases. The CDR3 sequence is 14 residues long. With 3 bases clipped from V and 5 bases from J, the junction kept 6 bases outside the gene matches. CDR1 is MNHEY, CDR2 SMNVEV, per germline (reference sequence).